Presented here are 15 T cell receptor beta chains from one specimen sequenced in a study of T cells in localized non-small cell lung cancer. The protocol was immunoSEQ multiplex PCR, while the TCRdb copy is restricted to in-frame clones and leaves out a portion. The sample shows tens of thousands of clones, 79% of them seen only once. The specimen was PBMCs, collected before any cancer treatment. These receptors all come from a woman aged 35 to 70 with stage II squamous cell lung carcinoma.

V usage is TRBV7-2 and J usage is TRBJ2-5; 10 bases are a match to TRBD2. This CDR3 is 16 amino acids long. Germline V gives CDR1 SGHTA, CDR2 FQGNSA. With 3 bases clipped from V and 4 bases from J, the junction kept 8 bases outside the gene matches. The CDR3 protein is CASSFNSGGKGETQYF. The DNA of the CDR3 is TGTGCCAGCAGCTTTAATAGCGGGGGGAAGGGAGAGACCCAGTACTTC. Variable domain in full (rest from reference TRBV7-2 and TRBJ2-5): GAGVSQSPSNKVTEKGKDVELRCDPISGHTALYWYRQSLGQGLEFLIYFQGNSAPDKSGLPSDRFSAERTGGSVSTLTIQRTQQEDSAVYLCASSFNSGGKGETQYFGPGTRLLVL.

The J gene is TRBJ2-7, the V gene TRBV10-3; 8 nucleotides line up with TRBD1. The germline CDR1 and CDR2 sequences are ENHRY and SYGVKD. V gave up 2 bases and J gave up 2 bases; unmatched junction bases: 5. This CDR3 has 15 amino acids. The CDR3 region has the DNA TGTGCCATCAGTGAGCCGGGACAGGCGACCTACGAGCAGTACTTC. It is translated as CAISEPGQATYEQYF.

This clone was seen a handful of times. This chain joins TRBV4-2 and TRBJ1-5; 12 bases are shared with TRBD1. The V and J ends lost 3 bases and 4 bases, in that order; junction bases with no gene match: 13. The CDR3 consists of 19 residues. Per the germline V gene, CDR1 is LGHNA and CDR2 is YNFKEQ. CDR3 residues: CASSQGGGTGGVGNQPQHF. CDR3 DNA sequence: TGTGCCAGCAGCCAGGGTGGAGGGACAGGGGGCGTTGGGAATCAGCCCCAGCATTTT.

The chain has TRBV6-1 and TRBJ2-1, with a tentative D call TRBD2 (6 bases). Germline V gene data show CDR1 as MNHNS and CDR2 as SASEGT. Trimming stripped 1 base from V and 9 bases from J, with 13 bases between. CDR3 length: 14 amino acids. In nucleotides, the CDR3 is TGTGCCAGCAGTGAAGAAAGGAGGGCTAGTGAGCAGTTCTTC. Residues: CASSEERRASEQFF.

The rearrangement joins TRBV7-9 to TRBJ1-2, with 8 bases aligning to TRBD1. Germline values: CDR1 SEHNR, CDR2 FQNEAQ (reference sequence). With 5 bases clipped from V and 2 bases from J, the junction kept 7 bases outside the gene matches. This CDR3 is 15 amino acids long. In DNA form, the CDR3 reads TGTGCCAGCAGCCCCCCGGGACAGGAAAACTATGGCTACACCTTC. Translation: CASSPPGQENYGYTF. The full variable domain, in which reference TRBV7-9 and TRBJ1-2 provide the parts outside the CDR3, is DTGVSQNPRHKITKRGQNVTFRCDPISEHNRLYWYRQTLGQGPEFLTYFQNEAQLEKSRLLSDRFSAERPKGSFSTLEIQRTEQGDSAMYLCASSPPGQENYGYTFGSGTRLTVV.

This clone was seen at least ten times. This chain uses TRBV2 with TRBJ1-4; D gene uncertain. The CDR3 runs 15 residues. The germline CDR1 and CDR2 sequences are SNHLY and FYNNEI. The germline V and J ends were trimmed by 7 bases and 7 bases, with 19 bases remaining between them. CDR3 amino acids: CASTANSVGGEKLFF. The CDR3 nucleotides are TGTGCCAGCACAGCCAACTCCGTTGGTGGTGAAAAACTGTTTTTT.

The V call is TRBV2, the J call TRBJ1-6; tentative D call: TRBD1 (5 bases). CDR1 and CDR2 from the germline V gene are SNHLY and FYNNEI. The CDR3 has 14 amino acids. V gave up 6 bases and J gave up 6 bases, with 12 bases separating them. The CDR3 region is CASSRDGLNSPLHF. The DNA for the CDR3 is TGTGCCAGCAGCCGGGACGGACTTAATTCACCCCTCCACTTT. Variable domain in full (rest from reference TRBV2 and TRBJ1-6): EPEVTQTPSHQVTQMGQEVILRCVPISNHLYFYWYRQILGQKVEFLVSFYNNEISEKSEIFDDQFSVERPDGSNFTLKIRSTKLEDSAMYFCASSRDGLNSPLHFGNGTRLTVT.

This clone was seen a handful of times. CDR3 nucleotides: TGTGCCAGCAGCTTTACACAGGGGACTGGAAACACCATATATTTT. It is translated as CASSFTQGTGNTIYF. The genes are TRBV7-9 and TRBJ1-3; the match to TRBD1 covers 7 bases. This CDR3 has 15 residues. Germline CDR1 SEHNR, CDR2 FQNEAQ (reference sequence). The V segment lost 3 bases and the J segment 2 bases; nucleotides outside the gene matches: 4.

The V gene is TRBV18, the J gene TRBJ1-1, with unresolved D. V lost 1 base to trimming and J lost 3 bases, with 15 bases between them. This CDR3 contains 16 residues. Germline V gene lookup returns CDR1 KGHSH and CDR2 LQKENI. The CDR3 region is CASSPRGQATYTEAFF. DNA for the CDR3: TGTGCCAGCTCACCACGAGGCCAAGCCACCTACACTGAAGCTTTCTTT.

The chain combines TRBV6-5 with TRBJ2-1; D possibly corresponds to TRBD2 (6 bases). Germline values: CDR1 MNHEY, CDR2 SVGAGI. The CDR3 spans 12 residues. V lost 7 bases and J 8 bases, leaving 12 bases between the germline ends. CDR3 in amino acids: CASTLPGDEQFF. CDR3 DNA sequence: TGTGCCAGCACTCTCCCGGGGGATGAGCAGTTCTTC.

In DNA, the CDR3 is TGCGCCAGCAGCCAAGGGTGGGCTAGCGAGACCTACGAGCAGTACTTC. This translates into CASSQGWASETYEQYF. The chain links TRBV4-3 to TRBJ2-7, with D tentatively TRBD2 (6 bases). The CDR3 consists of 16 residues. Germline assignment: CDR1 LGHNA and CDR2 YSLEER. V was shortened by 1 base and J by 2 bases, with 15 bases between the two germline ends.

V and J are TRBV18 and TRBJ1-5; D is uncertain. This CDR3 has 13 amino acids. The V gene's germline CDR1 is KGHSH and CDR2 LQKENI. V was pared by 3 bases and J by 5 bases, with 8 bases between. CDR3 sequence reads: CASSPLGDQPQHF. As DNA, the CDR3 is TGTGCCAGCTCACCCCTGGGAGATCAGCCCCAGCATTTT. Combining the CDR3 with reference TRBV18 and TRBJ1-5 gives the whole variable domain NAGVMQNPRHLVRRRGQEARLRCSPMKGHSHVYWYRQLPEEGLKFMVYLQKENIIDESGMPKERFSAEFPKEGPSILRIQQVVRGDSAAYFCASSPLGDQPQHFGDGTRLSIL.

This sequence joins TRBV6-5 and TRBJ2-7; D possibly uses TRBD1 or TRBD2 (5 bases each). This CDR3 contains 16 residues. Trimming cost V 0 bases and J 3 bases, with 15 bases left between them. Germline CDR1 MNHEY, CDR2 SVGAGI. CDR3 DNA sequence: TGTGCCAGCAGTTACTCGGGCGCCGGGACCTTCTACGAGCAGTACTTC. This encodes CASSYSGAGTFYEQYF.

This chain links TRBV28 with TRBJ2-2; D unresolved. V lost 11 bases to trimming and J lost 6 bases, with 13 bases between them. CDR1 is MDHEN, CDR2 SYDVKM, per germline. The CDR3 runs 12 residues. The CDR3 coding sequence is TGTGCCCCCCAAAACCCCCCCGGGGAGCTGTTTTTT. It is translated as CAPQNPPGELFF.

The chain combines TRBV6-1 with TRBJ1-3; D call uncertain. V dropped 6 bases and J dropped 1 base, with 10 bases sitting between them. CDR1 is MNHNS and CDR2 is SASEGT in the germline V gene. The CDR3 is made up of 14 amino acids. CDR3 bases: TGTGCCAGCAGCGCGGGAGGATCTGGAAACACCATATATTTT. Translating gives CASSAGGSGNTIYF.